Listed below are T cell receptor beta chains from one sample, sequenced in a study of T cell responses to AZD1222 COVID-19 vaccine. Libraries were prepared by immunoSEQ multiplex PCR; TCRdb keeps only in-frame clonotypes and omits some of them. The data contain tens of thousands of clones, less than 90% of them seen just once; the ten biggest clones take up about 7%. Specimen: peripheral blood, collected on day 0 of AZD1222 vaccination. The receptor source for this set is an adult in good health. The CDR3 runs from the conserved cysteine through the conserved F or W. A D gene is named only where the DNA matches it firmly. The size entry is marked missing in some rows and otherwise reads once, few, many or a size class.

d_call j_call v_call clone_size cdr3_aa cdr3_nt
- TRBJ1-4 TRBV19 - CASRQASNEKLFF TGTGCCAGCCGACAGGCCTCGAATGAAAAACTGTTTTTT
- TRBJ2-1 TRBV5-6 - CASSFGANSNEQFF TGTGCCAGCAGCTTCGGGGCCAATTCCAATGAGCAGTTCTTC
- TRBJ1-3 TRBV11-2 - CASSSTQNGNTIYF TGTGCCAGCAGCTCCACCCAAAATGGAAACACCATATATTTT
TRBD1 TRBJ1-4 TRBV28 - CASSQGGTGGMREKLFF TGTGCCAGCAGTCAAGGGGGGACAGGGGGGATGAGGGAAAAACTGTTTTTT
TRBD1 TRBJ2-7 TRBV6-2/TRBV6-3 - CASSFGQGSYEQYF TGTGCCAGCAGTTTCGGACAGGGATCCTACGAGCAGTACTTC
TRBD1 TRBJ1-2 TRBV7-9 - CASSPRDRVPYGYTF TGTGCCAGCAGCCCACGAGACAGGGTCCCCTATGGCTACACCTTC
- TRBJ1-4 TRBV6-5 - CASSYHGRDEKLFF TGTGCCAGCAGTTACCACGGACGAGATGAAAAACTGTTTTTT
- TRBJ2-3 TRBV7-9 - CASSPPPGRGAGDTQYF TGTGCCAGCAGCCCCCCCCCTGGGAGAGGGGCAGGAGATACGCAGTATTTT
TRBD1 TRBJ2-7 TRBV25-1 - CASRGTGTHEQYF TGTGCCAGCAGAGGGACAGGGACCCACGAGCAGTACTTC
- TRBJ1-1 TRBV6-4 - CASRKDTSNTEAFF TGTGCCAGCAGGAAGGACACCTCGAACACTGAAGCTTTCTTT
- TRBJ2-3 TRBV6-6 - CASSYRELDTQYF TGTGCCAGCAGTTACCGGGAGTTAGATACGCAGTATTTT
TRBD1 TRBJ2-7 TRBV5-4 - CASSLGTGYNEQYF TGTGCCAGCAGCTTGGGGACAGGGTATAACGAGCAGTACTTC
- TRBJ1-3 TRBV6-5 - CASRTASDTIYF TGTGCCAGCAGGACAGCCTCGGACACCATATATTTT
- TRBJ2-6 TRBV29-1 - CRVGGEGGRAGANVLTF TGCCGCGTGGGGGGCGAGGGGGGGCGCGCGGGGGCCAACGTCCTGACTTTC
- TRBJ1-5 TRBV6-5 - CASTRTEPNQPQHF TGTGCCAGCACCAGGACGGAGCCTAATCAGCCCCAGCATTTT
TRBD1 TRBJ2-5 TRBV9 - CASSVDTGGEVETQYF TGTGCCAGCAGCGTAGACACAGGGGGAGAGGTAGAGACCCAGTACTTC
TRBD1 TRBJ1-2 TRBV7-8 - CASSTSGQGAYGYTF TGTGCCAGCAGCACCTCTGGACAGGGGGCCTATGGCTACACCTTC
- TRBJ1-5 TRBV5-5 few CASSTDIPQPQHF TGTGCCAGCAGCACGGACATTCCCCAGCCCCAGCATTTT
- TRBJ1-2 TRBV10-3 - CATSGSGGETGPYGYTF TGTGCCACATCGGGAAGCGGAGGGGAGACCGGGCCCTATGGCTACACCTTC
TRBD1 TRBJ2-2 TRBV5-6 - CASSETGHVGTGELFF TGTGCCAGCAGCGAGACAGGGCACGTCGGCACCGGGGAGCTGTTTTTT
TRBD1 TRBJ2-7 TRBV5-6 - CASSTWTGGAVDEQYF TGTGCCAGCAGCACCTGGACAGGGGGTGCGGTCGACGAGCAGTACTTC
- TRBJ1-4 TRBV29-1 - CSVATNEKLFF TGCAGCGTTGCAACTAATGAAAAACTGTTTTTT
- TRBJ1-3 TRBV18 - CASSPPSGGNTIYF TGTGCCAGCTCACCACCGAGTGGTGGAAACACCATATATTTT
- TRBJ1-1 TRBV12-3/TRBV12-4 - CASTLGPAEAFF TGTGCCAGCACCCTAGGGCCGGCTGAAGCTTTCTTT
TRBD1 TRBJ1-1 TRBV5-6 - CASRFTGTGGTEAFF TGTGCCAGCAGGTTTACCGGGACAGGGGGGACTGAAGCTTTCTTT
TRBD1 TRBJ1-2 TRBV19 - CASSIQAGGYYGYTF TGTGCCAGTAGTATACAGGCAGGGGGATACTATGGCTACACCTTC
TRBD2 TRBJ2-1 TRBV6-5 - CASGGLAGDVEEQFF TGTGCCAGCGGGGGACTAGCGGGAGATGTGGAAGAGCAGTTCTTC
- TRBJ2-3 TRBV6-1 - CASSERLDTQYF TGTGCCAGCAGTGAAAGGTTAGATACGCAGTATTTT
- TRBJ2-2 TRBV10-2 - CASSELYGSTGELFF TGCGCCAGCAGTGAGTTATACGGCTCCACCGGGGAGCTGTTTTTT
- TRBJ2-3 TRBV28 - CASKSRDSGGTDTQYF TGTGCCAGCAAATCACGGGACTCCGGGGGCACAGATACGCAGTATTTT
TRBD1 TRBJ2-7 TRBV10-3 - CAVGQGPDEQYF TGTGCCGTGGGACAGGGTCCGGACGAGCAGTACTTC
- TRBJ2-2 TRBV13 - CASSYRVTTGELFF TGTGCCAGCAGCTACCGGGTCACCACCGGGGAGCTGTTTTTT
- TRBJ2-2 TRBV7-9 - CASSLRVGELFF TGTGCCAGCAGCTTACGGGTCGGGGAGCTGTTTTTT
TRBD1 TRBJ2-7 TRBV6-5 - CASSYSGQPYEQYF TGTGCCAGCAGTTACTCGGGACAGCCCTACGAGCAGTACTTC
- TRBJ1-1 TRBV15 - CATRGARNTEAFF TGTGCCACCAGAGGGGCGCGGAACACTGAAGCTTTCTTT
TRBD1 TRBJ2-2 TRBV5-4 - CASSLGQGKLFF TGTGCCAGCAGCTTGGGACAGGGCAAGCTGTTTTTT
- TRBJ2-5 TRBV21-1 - CASSKTPGQGALAGSETQYF TGTGCCAGCAGCAAGACCCCGGGACAGGGGGCCCTAGCGGGATCAGAGACCCAGTACTTC
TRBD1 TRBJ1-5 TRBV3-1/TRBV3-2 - CASSPRTGNQPQHF TGTGCCAGCAGCCCCCGGACAGGGAATCAGCCCCAGCATTTT
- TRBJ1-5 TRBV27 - CASSARDINQPQHF TGTGCCAGCAGTGCCCGGGACATCAATCAGCCCCAGCATTTT
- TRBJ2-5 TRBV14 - CASSQDSGRVQETQYF TGTGCCAGCAGCCAAGATAGTGGGAGAGTCCAAGAGACCCAGTACTTC
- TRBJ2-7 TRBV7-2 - CASSTGLTPFEQYF TGTGCCAGCAGCACCGGACTCACCCCCTTCGAGCAGTACTTC
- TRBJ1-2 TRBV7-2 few CASSLDRTRNGYTF TGTGCCAGCAGCTTAGATAGGACACGGAACGGCTACACCTTC
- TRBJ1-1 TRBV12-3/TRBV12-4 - CASSFRGAEAFF TGTGCCAGCAGTTTTAGGGGGGCTGAAGCTTTCTTT
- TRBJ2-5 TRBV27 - CASSLHKRAREQETQYF TGTGCCAGCAGTTTGCATAAACGGGCAAGGGAGCAAGAGACCCAGTACTTC
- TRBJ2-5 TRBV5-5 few CASTPMSQETQYF TGTGCCAGCACCCCCATGAGTCAAGAGACCCAGTACTTC
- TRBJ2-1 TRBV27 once CASRFLSSYNEQFF TGTGCCAGCAGGTTCCTCAGCTCCTACAATGAGCAGTTCTTC
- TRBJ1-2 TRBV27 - CASSPTPGGGLLAYGYTF TGTGCCAGCAGTCCAACCCCCGGGGGGGGGTTGTTAGCCTATGGCTACACCTTC
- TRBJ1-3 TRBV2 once CASSRDSSGNTIYF TGTGCCAGCAGTAGGGACTCTTCTGGAAACACCATATATTTT
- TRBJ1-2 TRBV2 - CASSPGRGVDYGYTF TGTGCCAGCTCTCCTGGAAGAGGGGTGGACTATGGCTACACCTTC
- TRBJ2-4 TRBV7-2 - CASSPAVAKNIQYF TGTGCCAGCAGCCCAGCGGTAGCCAAAAACATTCAGTACTTC
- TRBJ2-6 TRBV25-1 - CASSDSRRVSGANVLTF TGTGCCAGCAGTGACTCAAGACGGGTCTCTGGGGCCAACGTCCTGACTTTC
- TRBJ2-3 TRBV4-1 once CASSQGSTDTQYF TGCGCCAGCAGCCAAGGGTCTACGGATACGCAGTATTTT
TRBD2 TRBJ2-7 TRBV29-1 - CSVAIWPSGRASYEQYF TGCAGCGTTGCAATCTGGCCTAGCGGGAGGGCCTCTTACGAGCAGTACTTC